This paragraph covers one T cell receptor beta chain sequence. As handled by the study authors: Estimation of nucleated cell counts was performed using reference gene primer amplification. Measured with immunoSEQ multiplex PCR; TCRdb has only the in-frame clones, and not every one. V and J calls and clone size are given by that table; D and trimming were obtained from the DNA. Here the sample spans 150,000 to 200,000 clones, 87% being singletons. This specimen belongs to a study of blood T cell repertoires in COVID-19. Study context: Samples taken during acute and convalescent COVID-19 were collected in the United States, Italy and Spain. From T cells, B-cell-depleted T cells, or PBMCs came the material, which was cDNA or gDNA.

The germline CDR1 and CDR2 sequences are SNHLY and FYNNEI. V lost 8 bases and J lost 5, with 6 bases in between. The CDR3 sequence is 11 residues long. The sample consisted of peripheral blood. The clonotype originates from a woman aged 55 to 70 who had recovered from COVID-19. This chain uses TRBV2 with TRBJ2-2; D possibly corresponds to TRBD2 (5 bases). DNA of the CDR3: TGTGCCAGCCGAGGGACCGGGGAGCTGTTTTTT. Amino acids: CASRGTGELFF.